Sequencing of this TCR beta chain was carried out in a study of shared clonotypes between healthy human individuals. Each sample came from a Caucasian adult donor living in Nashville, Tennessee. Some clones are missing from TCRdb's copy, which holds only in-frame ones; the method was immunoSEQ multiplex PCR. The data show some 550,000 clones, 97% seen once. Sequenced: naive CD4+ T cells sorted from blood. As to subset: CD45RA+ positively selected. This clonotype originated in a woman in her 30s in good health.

The CDR3 sequence is CASRGTGKAIGDTF. CDR3 DNA: TGCGCCAGCAGGGGGACAGGGAAGGCGATAGGGGACACCTTC. The chain combines TRBV10-1 with TRBJ1-2, with 9 nucleotides matching TRBD1. After removal of 6 bases from V and 12 bases from J, the junction contained 14 bases not matched to a gene. The CDR3 spans 14 residues. The V gene's germline CDR1 is WNHNN and CDR2 SYGVQD (reference sequence).